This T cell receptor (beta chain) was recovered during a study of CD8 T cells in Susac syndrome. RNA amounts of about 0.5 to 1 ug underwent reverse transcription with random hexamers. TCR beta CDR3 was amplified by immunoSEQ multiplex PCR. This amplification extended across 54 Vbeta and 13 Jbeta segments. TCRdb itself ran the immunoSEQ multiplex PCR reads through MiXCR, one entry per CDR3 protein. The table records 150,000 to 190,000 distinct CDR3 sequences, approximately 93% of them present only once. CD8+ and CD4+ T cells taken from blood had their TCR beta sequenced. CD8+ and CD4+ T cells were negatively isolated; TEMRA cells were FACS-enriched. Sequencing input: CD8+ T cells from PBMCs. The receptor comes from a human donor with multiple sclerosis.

CDR3 sequence reads: CASRGLAGDNEQFF. CDR3 nucleotide sequence: TGTGCCAGCAGAGGACTAGCGGGGGACAATGAGCAGTTCTTC. The rearrangement uses TRBV3-1 and TRBJ2-1, with 13 bases aligning to TRBD2. The V and J ends lost 6 bases and 5 bases, in that order; junction bases with no gene match: 1. The V gene's germline CDR1 is LGHDT and CDR2 YNNKEL (reference sequence). CDR3 size: 14 residues.